These 22 T cell receptor beta chains came from one sample sequenced in a study of blood T cell repertoires in COVID-19 (dated by TCRdb to 2019 to 2021). Preparation of the library involved the immunoSEQ multiplex PCR assay. In its TCRdb copy, this immuneACCESS table keeps in-frame sequences only and misses some clones. Where compared with another copy, unresolved V genes explain less than half of these, and the others have no known cause. Within this sample are approximately 130,000 clones, with roughly 85% of them counted one time only. More than 3.5% of the sample belongs to the ten largest clones. Sequencing was done on a sample of peripheral blood. These receptor sequences come from a human donor in a cohort sampled during active COVID-19.

This clone showed up just a few times. The chain links TRBV5-1 to TRBJ1-1; the D gene is possibly TRBD1 (5 bases). The CDR3 is 13 residues long. The germline V gene has CDR1 SGHRS and CDR2 YFSETQ. V shed 2 bases and J shed 7 bases, with 12 bases lying between them. CDR3: CASSLVGGSEAFF. The CDR3 nucleotides are TGCGCCAGCAGCTTAGTTGGGGGGAGTGAAGCTTTCTTT.

CDR3 sequence: CASSTAQPPPGFQETQYF. The CDR3 DNA follows: TGTGCCAGCAGTACTGCCCAACCTCCACCGGGTTTCCAAGAGACCCAGTACTTC. The chain uses TRBV27 and TRBJ2-5; no clear D. This CDR3 spans 18 amino acids. V shed 5 bases and J shed 1 base, with 23 bases lying between them. Germline values: CDR1 MNHEY, CDR2 SMNVEV (reference sequence).

The CDR3 bases are TGTGCCAGCAGCCGGAGGACTAGCGGGGGTGGGGGCATGAATGAGCAGTTCTTC. Translated, it gives CASSRRTSGGGGMNEQFF. J is TRBJ2-1 and V is TRBV3-1 (or the pseudogene TRBV3-2); 13 nucleotides line up with TRBD2. Trimming took 4 bases from V and 7 from J; bases not matched to a gene: 13. Germline V gene data show CDR1 as LGHDT and CDR2 as YNNKEL (reference sequence). CDR3 size: 18 residues.

DNA for the CDR3: TGTGCCAGCAGCACAGCCGGGACTAGCGGGAGAAGCACCGGGGAGCTGTTTTTT. Amino acids: CASSTAGTSGRSTGELFF. The chain couples TRBV11-2 to TRBJ2-2; 14 nucleotides align to TRBD2. J lost 4 bases, V lost 5 bases, and 9 bases had no gene match. CDR3 length: 18 residues. Germline lookup yields CDR1 SGHAT and CDR2 FQNNGV.

The chain combines TRBV6-6 with TRBJ2-2, with 8 bases lining up with TRBD2. V shed 6 bases and J 6 bases; nucleotides not matched to a gene: 9. The CDR3 runs 15 residues. Germline V gene data show CDR1 as MNHNY and CDR2 as SVGAGI (reference sequence). CDR3 sequence (DNA): TGTGCCAGCAGAACACCGGGGGGGAGGTCCGGGGAGCTGTTTTTT. Its translation is CASRTPGGRSGELFF.

The rearrangement joins TRBV12-5 to TRBJ2-1, with D maybe TRBD1 (7 bases). V was clipped by 0 bases and J by 9 bases, with 12 bases between them. The CDR3 is made up of 14 amino acids. Germline V gives CDR1 LGHNT, CDR2 FRNRAP. As DNA, the CDR3 is TGTGCTAGTGGTTTGGTCGGGCAGGGGGGTGAGCAGTTCTTC. Amino acid sequence: CASGLVGQGGEQFF.

The V gene is TRBV29-1, the J gene TRBJ2-5; D is possibly TRBD2 (5 bases). The V end was cut by 4 bases, the J end by 5 bases, with 14 bases between. Germline-derived CDR1 and CDR2 are SQVTM and ANQGSEA. The CDR3 is 13 amino acids. The CDR3 sequence is CSVVGHWRETQYF. Here the CDR3 DNA reads TGCAGCGTTGTGGGCCATTGGAGGGAGACCCAGTACTTC.

The V and J genes are TRBV10-2 and TRBJ1-6, with 8 positions matching TRBD1. The germline V gene encodes CDR1 WSHSY and CDR2 SAAADI. This CDR3 is 15 amino acids long. V was clipped by 4 bases and J by 7 bases; unmatched bases: 6. The CDR3: CASSVVGQANSPLHF. DNA of the CDR3: TGCGCCAGCAGTGTGGTGGGACAGGCGAATTCACCCCTCCACTTT.

The V call is TRBV27, the J call TRBJ2-1, with 9 bases fitting TRBD2. The germline gives CDR1 MNHEY, CDR2 SMNVEV (reference sequence). Unmatched junction bases numbered 7, after V lost 0 bases and J lost 13 bases. The CDR3 is 14 residues long. The CDR3 loop reads CASSLSASGIYQFF. DNA for the CDR3: TGTGCCAGCAGTTTATCGGCTAGCGGGATTTATCAGTTCTTC.

The V and J genes are TRBV3-1 (or the pseudogene TRBV3-2) and TRBJ2-7; 9 bases fit TRBD1. With V trimmed by 4 bases and J by 6 bases, 22 bases remained unmatched. This CDR3 contains 19 residues. The germline gives CDR1 LGHDT, CDR2 YNNKEL (reference sequence). CDR3 in amino acids: CASSRVGTGFQRFSVEQYF. The CDR3 DNA is TGTGCCAGCAGCCGAGTCGGGACAGGGTTTCAACGATTTTCGGTCGAGCAGTACTTC.

DNA of the CDR3: TGTGCCAGCTCCAACGGGGTGGGGTCGGGTGAGCAGTTCTTC. This codes for CASSNGVGSGEQFF. This sequence joins TRBV2 and TRBJ2-1; TRBD2 is a possible D gene (5 bases). V lost 8 bases and J 9 bases, leaving 20 bases between the germline ends. The CDR3 sequence is 14 residues long. The V gene's germline CDR1 is SNHLY and CDR2 FYNNEI.

This sequence joins TRBV24-1 and TRBJ2-3; TRBD2 aligns across 12 bases. The junction had 7 bases not matched to a gene; V was cut back by 4 bases and J by 6 bases. The CDR3 has 16 residues. Germline V gene lookup returns CDR1 KGHDR and CDR2 SFDVKD. Here the CDR3 DNA reads TGTGCCACCAGTGACCCTAGCGGGAGGGCCTGGGATACGCAGTATTTT. Translating gives CATSDPSGRAWDTQYF.

This clone was counted a single time. The chain recombines TRBV21-1 with TRBJ2-3; no check of the table's D call, TRBD2, against the DNA was made. TRBV21-1 has pseudogene status. This CDR3 spans 15 amino acids. CDR3 nucleotides: TGTGCCAGCAGCAGGCGGCCGGGGGGCGCAGATACGCAGTATTTT. As protein: CASSRRPGGADTQYF.

As DNA, the CDR3 is TGTGCCAGCAGCCCCGGACAGGACTACGAGCAGTACGTC. Its translation is CASSPGQDYEQYV. V and J are TRBV7-6 and TRBJ2-7; TRBD1 aligns across 7 bases. Unmatched junction bases numbered 4, after V lost 5 bases and J lost 3 bases. The CDR3 runs to 13 residues. CDR1 is SGHVS, CDR2 FNYEAQ, per germline.

This rearrangement joins TRBV11-3 to TRBJ2-3, with 11 bases matching TRBD2. The CDR3 is 16 residues long. CDR1 is SGHNT, CDR2 YENEEA, per germline. J lost 4 bases, V lost 2 bases, and 5 bases had no gene match. The CDR3 is CASSLILSGRADTQYF. The CDR3 nucleotides read TGTGCCAGCAGCTTAATCCTTAGCGGGAGGGCAGATACGCAGTATTTT.

This chain uses TRBV7-2 with TRBJ2-7; 9 nucleotides line up with TRBD2. Germline V gene lookup returns CDR1 SGHTA and CDR2 FQGNSA. There are 14 residues in the CDR3. J gave up 5 bases and V 4 bases, and 6 bases lay outside the gene matches. The CDR3 is CASSSRTSVHEQYV. The CDR3 DNA is TGTGCCAGCAGCTCCCGGACTAGCGTCCACGAGCAGTACGTC.

Here the CDR3 reads CASSQDLGLAYNEQFF. The DNA of the CDR3 is TGTGCCAGCAGCCAAGATCTTGGACTAGCCTACAATGAGCAGTTCTTC. The V call is TRBV3-1 (or the pseudogene TRBV3-2), the J call TRBJ2-1; 7 bases match TRBD2. Germline-derived CDR1 and CDR2 are LGHDT and YNNKEL (reference sequence). The CDR3 has 16 residues. With V trimmed by 0 bases and J by 2 bases, 4 bases remained unmatched.

This clone showed up just a few times. This chain connects TRBV27 to TRBJ2-1; 7 nucleotides line up with TRBD1. V trimming: 4 bases; J trimming: 15 bases; junction bases outside the gene matches: 9. Germline V gene lookup returns CDR1 MNHEY and CDR2 SMNVEV (reference sequence). This CDR3 has 12 amino acids. In DNA form, the CDR3 reads TGTGCCAGCAGTTATCCTCAGGGGGAACGGTTCTTC. Translation gives CASSYPQGERFF.

The gene calls are TRBV5-1 and TRBJ2-2; 8 nucleotides align to TRBD2. CDR3 length: 18 amino acids. The germline gives CDR1 SGHRS, CDR2 YFSETQ. Trimming cost V 0 bases and J 0 bases; bases outside gene matches: 7. The CDR3 DNA reads as TGCGCCAGCAGCTTGGGGGCGGCGGGAGGAGCGAACACCGGGGAGCTGTTTTTT. It yields the protein CASSLGAAGGANTGELFF.

There are a few counts of this clone. V usage is TRBV7-3 and J usage is TRBJ2-3; 15 nucleotides match TRBD2. This CDR3 region has 16 residues. The germline gives CDR1 SGHTA, CDR2 FQGTGA. After removal of 5 bases from V and 6 bases from J, the junction contained 6 bases not matched to a gene. CDR3 bases: TGTGCCAGCAGCAAAGGACTAGCGGGAGGGATGGATACGCAGTATTTT. Amino acid sequence: CASSKGLAGGMDTQYF.

The rearrangement joins TRBV11-3 to TRBJ2-5; a weak D match, TRBD2 (6 bases). The CDR3 consists of 13 residues. Trimming shortened V by 4 bases and J by 0 bases, and 6 bases separated the two germline ends. Germline V CDR1 and CDR2: SGHNT, YENEEA. The CDR3 here is CASSSGDQETQYF. CDR3 bases: TGTGCCAGCAGCTCGGGGGACCAAGAGACCCAGTACTTC.

The V gene is TRBV6-5, the J gene TRBJ2-2; 7 bases match TRBD1. The CDR3 extends over 15 amino acids. V was pared by 3 bases and J by 1 base, with 2 bases of the junction left unmatched. Germline V gives CDR1 MNHEY, CDR2 SVGAGI. CDR3 nucleotide sequence: TGTGCCAGCAGTTATTACAGGGGGAACACCGGGGAGCTGTTTTTT. Protein product: CASSYYRGNTGELFF.